The present TCR beta chain was sequenced within a study of OX40 agonist ivuxolimab in advanced cancers. In the study overall: In this cohort, patients received ivuxolimab, an agonistic anti-OX40 (CD134) antibody. Participants, approximately 81% male, averaged about 56 years of age, ranging from roughly 23 to 80.

The protocol was immunoSEQ multiplex PCR, while the TCRdb copy is restricted to in-frame clones and leaves out a portion. The sample holds 49,000 or so clones, approximately 91% seen once. With regard to this clone: Its cognate antigen is unknown.

The CDR3 runs 14 residues. Trimming removed 2 bases from V and 1 base from J, with 7 bases in between. Germline assignment: CDR1 KGHSY and CDR2 FQNENV. Study observations and caveats: Still undetermined is the antigen specificity of the expanded peripheral T cells. Clonal expansion among partial responders at 0.1-3.0 mg/kg ranked near the lowest.

This chain uses TRBV16 with TRBJ2-3; maybe TRBD1 (5 bases). The sequencing here drew on CD4+ or CD8+ T cells sorted from blood, taken in a trial of the OX40 agonist ivuxolimab. The TCR was taken from an adult with an advanced solid tumor such as melanoma, head and neck, liver or kidney cancer. CDR3 in DNA: TGTGCCAGCAGCCAACCACAGGGCACAGATACGCAGTATTTT. Amino acids: CASSQPQGTDTQYF. The full variable domain, in which reference TRBV16 and TRBJ2-3 provide the parts outside the CDR3, is GEEVAQTPKHLVRGEGQKAKLYCAPIKGHSYVFWYQQVLKNEFKFLISFQNENVFDETGMPKERFSAKCLPNSPCSLEIQATKLEDSAVYFCASSQPQGTDTQYFGPGTRLTVL.